The 5 T cell receptor beta chains given below trace back to one sample, sequenced in a study of identical twins. TCRdb fed the 5' RACE reads into MiXCR, producing one record per CDR3 protein. The sample holds around 250,000 distinct CDR3 sequences, 12% seen once. The sample also formed part of further work on yellow fever vaccine responses in identical twins.

The sequencing sample was made of memory (CD45RO+) T cells sorted from blood. The receptors originated from a woman in her late teens or twenties in good health.

This clonotype has more than one count but fewer than ten. The DNA of the CDR3 is TGCGCCAGCAGCCAAGACTCACCTCGGGACAGCCGGTTCTTC. It is translated as CASSQDSPRDSRFF. The chain employs TRBV4-3 and TRBJ2-1; 7 bases are a match to TRBD1. The V and J ends lost 0 bases and 15 bases, in that order; junction bases with no gene match: 11. The CDR3 spans 14 residues. The germline gives CDR1 LGHNA, CDR2 YSLEER.

This clonotype was counted many times. V usage is TRBV11-3 and J usage is TRBJ2-1; TRBD1 is a possible D gene (5 bases). The CDR3 runs to 15 residues. V was pared by 5 bases and J by 5 bases, with 16 bases between. Germline V gene lookup returns CDR1 SGHNT and CDR2 YENEEA. The CDR3 DNA reads TGTGCCAGCAGCCCGAATATGGGGCTCCACAATGAGCAGTTCTTC. This gives the protein CASSPNMGLHNEQFF.

This clonotype was seen more than once but under ten times. The chain carries TRBV7-2 and TRBJ2-7; D could derive from TRBD1 or TRBD2 (5 bases each). The CDR3 loop spans 13 amino acids. Germline CDR1 is SGHTA and CDR2 is FQGNSA. Trimming took 6 bases from V and 2 from J, leaving 11 bases between them. The CDR3 DNA sequence: TGTGCCAGCAGTGAGGGACCGGCCTACGAGCAGTACTTC. It yields the protein CASSEGPAYEQYF.

This clonotype was seen at least ten times. This chain connects TRBV9 to TRBJ2-3; 12 nucleotides align to TRBD2. The ends lost 4 bases at V and 1 base at J; junction bases unmatched: 4. The germline CDR1 and CDR2 sequences are SGDLS and YYNGEE. This CDR3 is 16 amino acids long. The CDR3 DNA sequence: TGTGCCAGCAGCTCCCGGACTAGCGGGGGCACAGATACGCAGTATTTT. Its translation is CASSSRTSGGTDTQYF. Full variable domain (rest looked up from reference TRBV9 and TRBJ2-3): DSGVTQTPKHLITATGQRVTLRCSPRSGDLSVYWYQQSLDQGLQFLIQYYNGEERAKGNILERFSAQQFPDLHSELNLSSLELGDSALYFCASSSRTSGGTDTQYFGPGTRLTVL.

This clonotype was observed a handful of times. CDR3 DNA sequence: TGTGCCAGCAGCTTCCGGACAGGGCTTACAGATACGCAGTATTTT. Amino acid sequence: CASSFRTGLTDTQYF. The chain is built from TRBV5-6 and TRBJ2-3; 8 bases fit TRBD1. The germline V gene encodes CDR1 SGHDT and CDR2 YYEEEE. Trimming took 2 bases from V and 3 from J; bases not matched to a gene: 5. This CDR3 is 15 amino acids long.